Listed below are T cell receptor beta chains from one sample, sequenced in a study of blood T cell repertoires in COVID-19. Here immunoSEQ multiplex PCR was the method, and the copy in TCRdb shows in-frame clones only, minus some. The sample has about 120,000 clones, 88% seen once; the top ten hold approximately 10%. What was sequenced was peripheral blood. Receptors were obtained from a man between 45 and 60 years old with acute or convalescent COVID-19. Both conserved end residues are part of each CDR3. Fields, in order: V gene, CDR3 length, J gene, D gene, clone size, CDR3 DNA, CDR3 protein. A D gene is named only where the DNA matches it firmly. The size field is filled for only some rows; it gives once, few, many or a size class.

TRBV7-2	15	TRBJ2-3	TRBD2	once	TGTGCCAGCAGCTTATCTCCCCTAGCGGCAGATACGCAGTATTTT	CASSLSPLAADTQYF
TRBV5-6	15	TRBJ2-5	.	once	TGTGCCAGCAGCCTACGGACCCGAGACGGGGGGACCCAGTACTTC	CASSLRTRDGGTQYF
TRBV10-3	16	TRBJ2-6	TRBD1	.	TGTGCCATGTCCGACAGGGTGAACTCTGGGGCCAACGTCCTGACTTTC	CAMSDRVNSGANVLTF
TRBV7-2	14	TRBJ2-1	TRBD2	.	TGTGCGGGAAGGTCGGGAGGACCCTACAATGAGCAGTTCTTC	CAGRSGGPYNEQFF
TRBV5-1	13	TRBJ1-1	TRBD1	.	TGCGCCAGCAGCTTAGACAGGGGGGGACGAGCTTTCTTT	CASSLDRGGRAFF
TRBV19	12	TRBJ1-1	.	once	TGTGCCAGTCAAGAGGGATCCACTGAAGCTTTCTTT	CASQEGSTEAFF
TRBV9	15	TRBJ2-1	.	.	TGTGCCAGCAGCGTAGTGTTCGGGGAGTACAATGAGCAGTTCTTC	CASSVVFGEYNEQFF
TRBV29-1	13	TRBJ2-1	.	.	TGCAGCGCTGCGAAAGGCGGGCGTCCAGAGCAGTTCTTC	CSAAKGGRPEQFF
TRBV5-1	16	TRBJ2-1	.	once	TGCGCCAGCAGCTTGGACGGAATCGGGAGCTACAATGAGCAGTTCTTC	CASSLDGIGSYNEQFF
TRBV19	16	TRBJ1-1	.	.	TGTGCCAGTAGTACCCCACCCGGGACTGCGGGGACTGAAGCTTTCTTT	CASSTPPGTAGTEAFF